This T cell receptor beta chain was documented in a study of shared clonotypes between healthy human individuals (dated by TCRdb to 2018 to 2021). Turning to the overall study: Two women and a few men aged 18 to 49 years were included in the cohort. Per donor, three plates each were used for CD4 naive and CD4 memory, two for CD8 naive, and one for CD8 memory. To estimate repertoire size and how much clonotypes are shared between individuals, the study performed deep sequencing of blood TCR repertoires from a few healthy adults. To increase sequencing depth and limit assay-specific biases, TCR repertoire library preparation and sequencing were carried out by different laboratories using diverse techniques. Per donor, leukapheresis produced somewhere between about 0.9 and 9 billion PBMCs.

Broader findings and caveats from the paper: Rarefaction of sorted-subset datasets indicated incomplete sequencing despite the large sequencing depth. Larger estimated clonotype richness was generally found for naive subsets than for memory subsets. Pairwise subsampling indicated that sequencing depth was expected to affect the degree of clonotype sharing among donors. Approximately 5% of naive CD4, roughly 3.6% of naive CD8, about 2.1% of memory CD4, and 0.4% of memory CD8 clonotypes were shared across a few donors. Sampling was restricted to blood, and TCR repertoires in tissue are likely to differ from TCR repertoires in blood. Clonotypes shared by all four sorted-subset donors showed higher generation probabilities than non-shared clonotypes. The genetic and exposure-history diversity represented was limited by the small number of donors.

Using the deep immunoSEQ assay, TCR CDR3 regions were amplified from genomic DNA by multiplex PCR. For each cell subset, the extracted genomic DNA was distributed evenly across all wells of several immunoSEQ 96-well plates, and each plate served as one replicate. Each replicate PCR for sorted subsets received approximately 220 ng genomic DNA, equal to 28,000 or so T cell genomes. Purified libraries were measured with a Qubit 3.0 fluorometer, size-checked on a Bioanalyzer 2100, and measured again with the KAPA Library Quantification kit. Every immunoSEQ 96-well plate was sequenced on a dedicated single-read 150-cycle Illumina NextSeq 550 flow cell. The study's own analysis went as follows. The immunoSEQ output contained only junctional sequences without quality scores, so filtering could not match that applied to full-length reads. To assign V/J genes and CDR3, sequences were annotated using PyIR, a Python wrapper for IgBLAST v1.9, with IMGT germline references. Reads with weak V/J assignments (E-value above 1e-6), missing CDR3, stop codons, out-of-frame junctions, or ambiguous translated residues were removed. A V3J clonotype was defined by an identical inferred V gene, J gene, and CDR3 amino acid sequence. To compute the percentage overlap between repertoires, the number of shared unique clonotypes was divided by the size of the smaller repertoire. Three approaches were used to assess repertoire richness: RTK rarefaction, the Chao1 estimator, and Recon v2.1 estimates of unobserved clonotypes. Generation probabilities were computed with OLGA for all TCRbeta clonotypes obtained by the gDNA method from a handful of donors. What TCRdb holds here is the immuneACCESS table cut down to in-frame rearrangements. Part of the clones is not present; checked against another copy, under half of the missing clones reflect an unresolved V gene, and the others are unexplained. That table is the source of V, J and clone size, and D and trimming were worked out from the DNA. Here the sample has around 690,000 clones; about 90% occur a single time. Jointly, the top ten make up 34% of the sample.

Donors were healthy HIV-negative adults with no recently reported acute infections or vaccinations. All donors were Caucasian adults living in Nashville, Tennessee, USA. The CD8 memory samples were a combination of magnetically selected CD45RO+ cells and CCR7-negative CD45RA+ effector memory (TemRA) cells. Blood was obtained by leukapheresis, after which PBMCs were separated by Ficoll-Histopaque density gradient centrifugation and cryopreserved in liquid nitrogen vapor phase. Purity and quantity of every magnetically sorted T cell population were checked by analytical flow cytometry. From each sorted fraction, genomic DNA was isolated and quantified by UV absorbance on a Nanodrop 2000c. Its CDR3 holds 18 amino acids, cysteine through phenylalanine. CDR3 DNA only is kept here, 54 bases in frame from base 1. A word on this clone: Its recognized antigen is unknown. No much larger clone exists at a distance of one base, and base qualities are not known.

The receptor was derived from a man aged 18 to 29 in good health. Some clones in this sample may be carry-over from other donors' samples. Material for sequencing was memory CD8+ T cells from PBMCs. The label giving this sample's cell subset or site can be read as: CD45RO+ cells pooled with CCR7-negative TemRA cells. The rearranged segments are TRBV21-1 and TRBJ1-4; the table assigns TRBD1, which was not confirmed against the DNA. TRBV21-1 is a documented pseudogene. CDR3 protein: CASICYPGQGTRNEKLFF. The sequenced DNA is TGTGCCAGCATATGTTACCCGGGACAGGGAACCCGAAATGAAAAACTGTTTTTT.